This T cell receptor beta chain was captured by sequencing in a study of blood T cell repertoires in COVID-19. Study-level information: In each case, the material was cDNA or gDNA derived from T cells, B-cell-depleted T cells, or PBMCs.

The authors' processing: Estimated nucleated cell counts came from reference gene primer amplification. Measured with immunoSEQ multiplex PCR; TCRdb has only the in-frame clones, and not every one. That table supplies the V and J calls and clone size; D and trimming were determined from the DNA. This sample has just under 350,000 clones, with 88% found just once. In Seattle, patients joined the study during active infection and were tracked longitudinally. The CDR3 has 13 residues. Trimming removed 9 bases from V and 3 bases from J, with 12 bases in between. Germline assignment: CDR1 LNHDA and CDR2 SQIVND (reference sequence).

The chain couples TRBV19 to TRBJ1-3; no clear D gene. Material: peripheral blood. The sequence came from a woman aged 65 to 85 with COVID-19, enrolled during active disease. CDR3 nucleotide sequence: TGTGCCAGCCCGACGGGGAGTGGAAACACCATATATTTT. Amino acid sequence: CASPTGSGNTIYF.